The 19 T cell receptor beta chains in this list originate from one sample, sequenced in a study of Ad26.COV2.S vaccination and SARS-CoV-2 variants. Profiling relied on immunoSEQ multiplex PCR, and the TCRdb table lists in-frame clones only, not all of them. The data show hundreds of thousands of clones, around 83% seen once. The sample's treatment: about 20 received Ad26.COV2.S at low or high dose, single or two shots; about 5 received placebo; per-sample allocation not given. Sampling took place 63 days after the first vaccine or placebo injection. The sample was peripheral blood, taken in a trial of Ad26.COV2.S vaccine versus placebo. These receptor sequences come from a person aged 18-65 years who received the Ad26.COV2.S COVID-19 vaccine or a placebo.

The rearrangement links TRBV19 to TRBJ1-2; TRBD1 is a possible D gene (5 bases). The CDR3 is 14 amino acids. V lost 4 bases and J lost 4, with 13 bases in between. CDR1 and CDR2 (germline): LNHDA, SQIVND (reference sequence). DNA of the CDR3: TGTGCCAGTAGTACATCCGGGACTTTCTATGGCTACACCTTC. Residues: CASSTSGTFYGYTF. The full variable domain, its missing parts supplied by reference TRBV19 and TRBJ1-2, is DGGITQSPKYLFRKEGQNVTLSCEQNLNHDAMYWYRQDPGQGLRLIYYSQIVNDFQKGDIAEGYSVSREKKESFPLTVTSAQKNPTAFYLCASSTSGTFYGYTFGSGTRLTVV.

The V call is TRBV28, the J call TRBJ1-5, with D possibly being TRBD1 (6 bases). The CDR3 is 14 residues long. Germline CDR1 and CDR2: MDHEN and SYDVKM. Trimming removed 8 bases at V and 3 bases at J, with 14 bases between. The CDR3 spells CASQQGGDNQPQHF. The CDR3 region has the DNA TGTGCCAGCCAACAAGGGGGGGACAATCAGCCCCAGCATTTT. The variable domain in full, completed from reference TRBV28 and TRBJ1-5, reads DVKVTQSSRYLVKRTGEKVFLECVQDMDHENMFWYRQDPGLGLRLIYFSYDVKMKEKGDIPEGYSVSREKKERFSLILESASTNQTSMYLCASQQGGDNQPQHFGDGTRLSIL.

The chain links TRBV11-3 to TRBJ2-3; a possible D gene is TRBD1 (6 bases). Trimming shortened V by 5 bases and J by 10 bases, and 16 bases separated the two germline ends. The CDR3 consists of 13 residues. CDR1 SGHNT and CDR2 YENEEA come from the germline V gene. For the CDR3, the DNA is TGTGCCAGCAGCCCCGCGGTGGGGGCTCCGCAGTATTTT. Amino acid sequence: CASSPAVGAPQYF.

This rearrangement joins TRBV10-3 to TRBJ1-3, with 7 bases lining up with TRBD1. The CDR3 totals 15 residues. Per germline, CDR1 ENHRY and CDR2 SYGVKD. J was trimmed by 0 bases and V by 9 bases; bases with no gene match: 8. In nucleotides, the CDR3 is TGTGCCATTTTGGTAGGGGGCCCCTCTGGAAACACCATATATTTT. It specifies CAILVGGPSGNTIYF.

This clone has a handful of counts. In nucleotides, the CDR3 is TGTGCCAGCAGTTATAGTTCATTGGGGGGGCAGGGAGCTGAAGCTTTCTTT. This encodes CASSYSSLGGQGAEAFF. V gene TRBV2 combines with J gene TRBJ1-1; D is perhaps TRBD1 (6 bases). This CDR3 contains 17 residues. V shed 5 bases and J shed 6 bases, with 25 bases lying between them. Germline V gene sequence: CDR1 SNHLY, CDR2 FYNNEI.

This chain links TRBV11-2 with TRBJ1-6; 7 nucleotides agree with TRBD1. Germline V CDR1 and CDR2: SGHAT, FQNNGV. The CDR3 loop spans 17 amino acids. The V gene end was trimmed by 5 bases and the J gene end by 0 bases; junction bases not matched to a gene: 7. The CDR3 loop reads CASSLPRTGSYNSPLHF. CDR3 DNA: TGTGCCAGCAGCCTCCCCCGGACAGGCTCCTATAATTCACCCCTCCACTTT.

The CDR3 coding sequence is TGCAGTGCCTCCACGTCCTACGAGCAGTACTTC. As protein: CSASTSYEQYF. The chain has TRBV20-1 and TRBJ2-7; no definite D call. Germline loops: CDR1 DFQATT, CDR2 SNEGSKA (reference sequence). This CDR3 region has 11 residues. Trimming stripped 6 bases from V and 1 base from J, with 7 bases between.

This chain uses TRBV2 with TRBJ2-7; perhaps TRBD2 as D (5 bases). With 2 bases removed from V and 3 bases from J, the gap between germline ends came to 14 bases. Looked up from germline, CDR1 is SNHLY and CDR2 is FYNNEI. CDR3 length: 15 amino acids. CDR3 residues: CASSESGLAGYEQYF. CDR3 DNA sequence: TGTGCCAGCAGTGAAAGCGGTCTAGCAGGCTACGAGCAGTACTTC.

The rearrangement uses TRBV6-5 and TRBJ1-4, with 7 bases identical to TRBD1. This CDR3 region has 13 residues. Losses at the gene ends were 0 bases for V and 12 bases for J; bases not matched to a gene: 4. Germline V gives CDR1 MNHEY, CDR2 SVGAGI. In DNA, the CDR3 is TGTGCCAGCAGTTACTCAAGGGACAGCGAACTGTTTTTT. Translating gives CASSYSRDSELFF.

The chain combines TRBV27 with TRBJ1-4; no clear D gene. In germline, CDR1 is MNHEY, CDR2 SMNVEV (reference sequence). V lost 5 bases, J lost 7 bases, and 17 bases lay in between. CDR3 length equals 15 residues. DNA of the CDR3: TGTGCCAGCAGTCCGATTCTGTGGCCGTCTGAAAAACTGTTTTTT. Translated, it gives CASSPILWPSEKLFF.

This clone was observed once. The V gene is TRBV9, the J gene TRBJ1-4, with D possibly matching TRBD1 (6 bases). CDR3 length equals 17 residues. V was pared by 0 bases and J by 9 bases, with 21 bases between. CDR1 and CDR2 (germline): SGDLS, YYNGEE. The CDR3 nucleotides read TGTGCCAGCAGCGTAGACAGGGATGGGGGAGAACCCCAAAAACTGTTTTTT. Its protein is CASSVDRDGGEPQKLFF.

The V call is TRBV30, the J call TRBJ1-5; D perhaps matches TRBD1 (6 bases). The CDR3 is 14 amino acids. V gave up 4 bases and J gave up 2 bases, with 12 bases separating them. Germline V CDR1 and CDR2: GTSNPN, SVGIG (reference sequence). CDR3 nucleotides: TGTGCCTGGACCAGGAAGGGGGGCAATCAGCCCCAGCATTTT. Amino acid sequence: CAWTRKGGNQPQHF.

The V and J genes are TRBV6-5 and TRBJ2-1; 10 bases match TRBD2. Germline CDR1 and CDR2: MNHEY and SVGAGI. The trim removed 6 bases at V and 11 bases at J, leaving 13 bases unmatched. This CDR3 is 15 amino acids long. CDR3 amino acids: CASRPVAGGPVKQFF. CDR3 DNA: TGTGCCAGCAGGCCTGTAGCGGGGGGCCCGGTTAAGCAGTTCTTC.

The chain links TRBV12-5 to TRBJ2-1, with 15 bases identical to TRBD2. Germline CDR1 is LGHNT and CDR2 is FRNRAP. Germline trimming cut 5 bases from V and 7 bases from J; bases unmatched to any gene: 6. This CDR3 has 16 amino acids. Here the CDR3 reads CASGLGLAGGSNEQFF. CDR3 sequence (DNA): TGTGCTAGTGGTCTGGGACTAGCGGGAGGATCTAATGAGCAGTTCTTC.

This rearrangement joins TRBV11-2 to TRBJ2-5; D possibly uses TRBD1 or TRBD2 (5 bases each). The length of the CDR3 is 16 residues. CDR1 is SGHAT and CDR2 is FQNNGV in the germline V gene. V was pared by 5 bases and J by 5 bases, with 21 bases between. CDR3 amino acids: CASSPGTGTLGETQYF. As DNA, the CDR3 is TGTGCCAGCAGCCCCGGGACGGGTACCCTCGGGGAGACCCAGTACTTC. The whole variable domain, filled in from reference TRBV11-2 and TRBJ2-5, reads EAGVAQSPRYKIIEKRQSVAFWCNPISGHATLYWYQQILGQGPKLLIQFQNNGVVDDSQLPKDRFSAERLKGVDSTLKIQPAKLEDSAVYLCASSPGTGTLGETQYFGPGTRLLVL.

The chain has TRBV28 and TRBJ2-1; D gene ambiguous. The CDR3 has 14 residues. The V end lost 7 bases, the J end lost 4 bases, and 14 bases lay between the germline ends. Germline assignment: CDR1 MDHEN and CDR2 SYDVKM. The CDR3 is CASNTRQEYNEQFF. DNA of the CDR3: TGTGCCAGCAACACAAGGCAGGAATACAATGAGCAGTTCTTC.

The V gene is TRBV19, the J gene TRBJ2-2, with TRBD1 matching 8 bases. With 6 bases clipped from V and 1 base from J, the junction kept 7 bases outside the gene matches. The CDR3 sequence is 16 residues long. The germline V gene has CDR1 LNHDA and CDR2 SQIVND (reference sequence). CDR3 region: CASRIRGTGNTGELFF. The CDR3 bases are TGTGCCAGTAGAATACGGGGGACAGGGAACACCGGGGAGCTGTTTTTT.

In DNA form, the CDR3 reads TGTGCCAGCAGCCGCCGAGGAGGGGGGCAGTACTTC. This gives the protein CASSRRGGGQYF. The chain is built from TRBV7-6 and TRBJ2-7, with D perhaps being TRBD1 or TRBD2 (6 bases each). The V gene lost 5 bases and the J gene lost 9 bases, with 14 bases spanning the gap. The germline V gene has CDR1 SGHVS and CDR2 FNYEAQ. This CDR3 contains 12 residues.

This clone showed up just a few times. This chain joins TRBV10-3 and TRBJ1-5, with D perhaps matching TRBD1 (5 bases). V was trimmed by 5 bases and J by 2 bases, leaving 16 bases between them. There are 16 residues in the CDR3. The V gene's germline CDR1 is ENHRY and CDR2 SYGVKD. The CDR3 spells CAISPTGGGGNQPQHF. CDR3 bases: TGTGCCATCAGTCCCACCGGGGGGGGTGGCAATCAGCCCCAGCATTTT.